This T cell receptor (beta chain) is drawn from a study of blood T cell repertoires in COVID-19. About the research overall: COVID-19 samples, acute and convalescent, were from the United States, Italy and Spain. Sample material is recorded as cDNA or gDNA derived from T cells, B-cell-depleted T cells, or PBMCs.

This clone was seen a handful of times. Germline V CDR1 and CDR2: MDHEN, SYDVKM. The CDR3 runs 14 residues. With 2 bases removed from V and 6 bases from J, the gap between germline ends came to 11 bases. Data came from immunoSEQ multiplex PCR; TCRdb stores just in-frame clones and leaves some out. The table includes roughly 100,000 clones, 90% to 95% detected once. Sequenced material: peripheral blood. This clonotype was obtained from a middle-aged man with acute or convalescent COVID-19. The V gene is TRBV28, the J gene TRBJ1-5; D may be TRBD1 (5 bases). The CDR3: CASSLGGVGQPQHF. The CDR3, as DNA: TGTGCCAGCAGTTTAGGAGGGGTCGGTCAGCCCCAGCATTTT.